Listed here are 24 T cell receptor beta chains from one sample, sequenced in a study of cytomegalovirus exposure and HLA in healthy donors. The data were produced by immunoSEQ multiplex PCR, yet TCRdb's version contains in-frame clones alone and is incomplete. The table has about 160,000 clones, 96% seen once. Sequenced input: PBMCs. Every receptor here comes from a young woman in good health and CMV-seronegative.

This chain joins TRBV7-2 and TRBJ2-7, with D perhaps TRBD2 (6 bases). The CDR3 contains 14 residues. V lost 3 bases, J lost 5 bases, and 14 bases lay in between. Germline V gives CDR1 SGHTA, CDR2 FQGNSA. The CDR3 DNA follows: TGTGCCAGCAGCTTGGGACTGGGAATGGACGAGCAGTACTTC. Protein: CASSLGLGMDEQYF.

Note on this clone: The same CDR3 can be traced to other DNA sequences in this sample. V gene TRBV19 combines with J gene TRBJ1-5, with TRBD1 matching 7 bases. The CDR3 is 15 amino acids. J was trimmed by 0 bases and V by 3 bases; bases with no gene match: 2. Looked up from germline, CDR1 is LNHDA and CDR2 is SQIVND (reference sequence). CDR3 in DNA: TGTGCCAGTAGTATTTGGGACAGTAGCAATCAGCCCCAGCATTTT. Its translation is CASSIWDSSNQPQHF.

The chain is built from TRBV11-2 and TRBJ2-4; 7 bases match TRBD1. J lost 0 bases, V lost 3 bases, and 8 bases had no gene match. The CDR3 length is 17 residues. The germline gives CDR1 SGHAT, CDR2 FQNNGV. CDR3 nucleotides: TGTGCCAGCAGCTTGAGCCGGGACAGAATAGCCAAAAACATTCAGTACTTC. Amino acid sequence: CASSLSRDRIAKNIQYF. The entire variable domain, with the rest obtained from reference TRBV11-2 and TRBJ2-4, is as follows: EAGVAQSPRYKIIEKRQSVAFWCNPISGHATLYWYQQILGQGPKLLIQFQNNGVVDDSQLPKDRFSAERLKGVDSTLKIQPAKLEDSAVYLCASSLSRDRIAKNIQYFGAGTRLSVL.

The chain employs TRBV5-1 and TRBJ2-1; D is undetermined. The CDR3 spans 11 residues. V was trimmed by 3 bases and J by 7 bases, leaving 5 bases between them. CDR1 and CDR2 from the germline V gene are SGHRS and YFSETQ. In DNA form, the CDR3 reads TGCGCCAGCAGCTCGGGTAATGAGCAGTTCTTC. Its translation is CASSSGNEQFF.

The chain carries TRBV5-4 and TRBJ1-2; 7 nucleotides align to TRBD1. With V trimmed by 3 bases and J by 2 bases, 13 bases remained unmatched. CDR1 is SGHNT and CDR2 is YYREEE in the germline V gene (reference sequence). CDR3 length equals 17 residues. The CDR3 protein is CASSSKTPGGRNYGYTF. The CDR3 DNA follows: TGTGCCAGCAGCTCAAAAACACCAGGGGGACGGAACTATGGCTACACCTTC.

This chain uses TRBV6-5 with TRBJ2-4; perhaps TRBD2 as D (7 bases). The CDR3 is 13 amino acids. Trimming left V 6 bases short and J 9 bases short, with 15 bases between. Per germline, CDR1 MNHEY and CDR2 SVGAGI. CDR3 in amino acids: CASRGGGGGIQYF. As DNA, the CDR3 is TGTGCCAGCAGAGGGGGGGGCGGTGGCATTCAGTACTTC.

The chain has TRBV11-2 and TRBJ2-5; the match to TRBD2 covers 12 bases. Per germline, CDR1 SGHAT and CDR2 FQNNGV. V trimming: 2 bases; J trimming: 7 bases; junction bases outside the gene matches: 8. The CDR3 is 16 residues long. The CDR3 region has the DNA TGTGCCAGCAGCTTACCCCCTAGCGGGGGGGCAGGGACCCAGTACTTC. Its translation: CASSLPPSGGAGTQYF.

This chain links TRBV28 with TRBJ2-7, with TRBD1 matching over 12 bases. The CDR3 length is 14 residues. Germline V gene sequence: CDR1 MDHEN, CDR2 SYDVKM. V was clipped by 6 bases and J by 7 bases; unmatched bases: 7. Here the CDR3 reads CASRGQGASREQYF. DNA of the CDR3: TGTGCCAGCAGGGGACAGGGGGCTTCCCGGGAGCAGTACTTC.

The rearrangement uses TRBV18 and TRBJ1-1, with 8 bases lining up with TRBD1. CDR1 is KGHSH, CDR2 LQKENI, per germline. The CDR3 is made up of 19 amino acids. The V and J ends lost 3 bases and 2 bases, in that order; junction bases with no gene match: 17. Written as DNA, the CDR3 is TGTGCCAGCTCACCCGCGGGACAGGCCTCGCCCGATCCAAACACTGAAGCTTTCTTT. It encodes CASSPAGQASPDPNTEAFF.

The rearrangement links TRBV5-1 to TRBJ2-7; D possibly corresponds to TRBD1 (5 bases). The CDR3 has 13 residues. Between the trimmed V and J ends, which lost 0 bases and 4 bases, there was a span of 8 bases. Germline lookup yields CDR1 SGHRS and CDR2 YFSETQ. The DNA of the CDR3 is TGCGCCAGCAGCTTGGACAGGAAATACGAGCAGTACTTC. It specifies CASSLDRKYEQYF. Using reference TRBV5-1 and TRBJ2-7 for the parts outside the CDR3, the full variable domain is KAGVTQTPRYLIKTRGQQVTLSCSPISGHRSVSWYQQTPGQGLQFLFEYFSETQRNKGNFPGRFSGRQFSNSRSEMNVSTLELGDSALYLCASSLDRKYEQYFGPGTRLTVT.

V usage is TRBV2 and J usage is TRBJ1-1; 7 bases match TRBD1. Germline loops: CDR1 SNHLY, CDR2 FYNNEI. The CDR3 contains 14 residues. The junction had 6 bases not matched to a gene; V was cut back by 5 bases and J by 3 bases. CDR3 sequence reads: CASSYRGEDTEAFF. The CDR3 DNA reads TGTGCCAGCAGTTACAGGGGCGAGGACACTGAAGCTTTCTTT.

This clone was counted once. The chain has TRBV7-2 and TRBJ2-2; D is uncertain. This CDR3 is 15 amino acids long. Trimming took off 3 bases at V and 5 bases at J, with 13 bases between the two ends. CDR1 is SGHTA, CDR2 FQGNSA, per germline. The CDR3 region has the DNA TGTGCCAGCAGCTTCGTTACCTCAACTACCGGGGAGCTGTTTTTT. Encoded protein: CASSFVTSTTGELFF.

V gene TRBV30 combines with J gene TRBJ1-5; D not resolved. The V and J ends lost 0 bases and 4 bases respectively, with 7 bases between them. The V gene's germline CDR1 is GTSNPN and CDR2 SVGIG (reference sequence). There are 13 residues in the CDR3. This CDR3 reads CAWSVSLNQPQHF. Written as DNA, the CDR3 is TGTGCCTGGAGTGTATCCTTAAATCAGCCCCAGCATTTT.

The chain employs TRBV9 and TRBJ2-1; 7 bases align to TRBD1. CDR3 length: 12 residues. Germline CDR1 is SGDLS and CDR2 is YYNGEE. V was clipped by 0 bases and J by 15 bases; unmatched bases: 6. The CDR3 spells CASSVGGTVLFF. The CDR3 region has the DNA TGTGCCAGCAGCGTAGGGGGGACAGTTCTGTTCTTC.

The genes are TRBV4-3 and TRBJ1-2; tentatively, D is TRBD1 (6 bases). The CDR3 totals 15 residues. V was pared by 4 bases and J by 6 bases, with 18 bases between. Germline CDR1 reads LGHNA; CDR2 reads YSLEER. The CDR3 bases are TGCGCCAGCAGCCCTGACGACAGGCAGGGGAATGGCTACACCTTC. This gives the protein CASSPDDRQGNGYTF.

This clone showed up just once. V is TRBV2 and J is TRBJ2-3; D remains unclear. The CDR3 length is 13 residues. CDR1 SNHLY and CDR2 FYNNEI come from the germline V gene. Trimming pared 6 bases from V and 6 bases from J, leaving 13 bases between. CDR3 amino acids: CASRMTAGDTQYF. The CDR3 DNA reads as TGTGCCAGCAGAATGACGGCCGGGGATACGCAGTATTTT.

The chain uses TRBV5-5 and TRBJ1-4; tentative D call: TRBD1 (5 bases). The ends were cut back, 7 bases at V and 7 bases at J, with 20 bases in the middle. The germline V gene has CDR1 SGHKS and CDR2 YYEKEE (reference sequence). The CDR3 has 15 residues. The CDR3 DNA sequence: TGTGCCAGCTCTTCCGGCGGGGGGGAGACTGAAAAACTGTTTTTT. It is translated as CASSSGGGETEKLFF.

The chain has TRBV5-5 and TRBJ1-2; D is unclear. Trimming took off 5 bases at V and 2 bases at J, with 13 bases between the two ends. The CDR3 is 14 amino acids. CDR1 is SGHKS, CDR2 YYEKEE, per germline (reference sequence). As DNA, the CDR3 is TGTGCCAGCAGGTTGCCGGGGTCCAACTATGGCTACACCTTC. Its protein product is CASRLPGSNYGYTF.

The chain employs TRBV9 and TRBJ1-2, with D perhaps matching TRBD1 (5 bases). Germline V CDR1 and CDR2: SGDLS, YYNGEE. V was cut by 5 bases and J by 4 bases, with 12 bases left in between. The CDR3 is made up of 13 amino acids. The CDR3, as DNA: TGTGCCAGCAGGGGGCCGGTTAGCTATGGCTACACCTTC. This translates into CASRGPVSYGYTF.

In nucleotides, the CDR3 is TGTGCCAGCAGCGCCGAGGTTCCCTCTAGCACAGATACGCAGTATTTT. Its protein is CASSAEVPSSTDTQYF. The V and J genes are TRBV9 and TRBJ2-3; D gene unclear. Germline lookup yields CDR1 SGDLS and CDR2 YYNGEE. The CDR3 is 16 amino acids. Trimming took off 3 bases at V and 0 bases at J, with 14 bases between the two ends.

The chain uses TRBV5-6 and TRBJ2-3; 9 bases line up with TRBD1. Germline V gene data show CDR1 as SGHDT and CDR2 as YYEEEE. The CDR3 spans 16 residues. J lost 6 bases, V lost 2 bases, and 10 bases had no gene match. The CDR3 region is CASSFLQGAQGDTQYF. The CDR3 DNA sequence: TGTGCCAGCAGCTTTCTACAGGGGGCCCAAGGGGATACGCAGTATTTT.

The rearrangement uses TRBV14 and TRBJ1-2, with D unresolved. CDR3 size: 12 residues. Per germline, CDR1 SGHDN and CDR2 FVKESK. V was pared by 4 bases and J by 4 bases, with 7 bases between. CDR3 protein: CASSRTTYGYTF. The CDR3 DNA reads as TGTGCCAGCAGCCGAACAACCTATGGCTACACCTTC.

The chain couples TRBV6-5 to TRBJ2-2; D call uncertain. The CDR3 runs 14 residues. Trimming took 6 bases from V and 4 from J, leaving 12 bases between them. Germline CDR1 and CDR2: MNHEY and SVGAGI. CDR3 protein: CASRMAATTGELFF. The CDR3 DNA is TGTGCCAGCAGGATGGCAGCGACCACCGGGGAGCTGTTTTTT.

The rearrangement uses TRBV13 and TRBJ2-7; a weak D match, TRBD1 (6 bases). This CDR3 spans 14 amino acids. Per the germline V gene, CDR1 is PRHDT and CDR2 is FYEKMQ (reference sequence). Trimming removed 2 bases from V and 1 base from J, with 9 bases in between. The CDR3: CASSLSGTSYEQYF. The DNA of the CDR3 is TGTGCCAGCAGCTTAAGTGGGACATCCTACGAGCAGTACTTC.